The 13 T cell receptor beta chains presented below share a single source sample, sequenced in a study of T cell responses to AZD1222 COVID-19 vaccine. TCRdb's table, derived via immunoSEQ multiplex PCR, lists solely in-frame clones and lacks some. The sample includes approximately 120,000 clones, about 89% of them seen just once. This material consisted of peripheral blood, taken on day 0 of AZD1222 vaccination. Receptors originate from an adult in good health.

The chain employs TRBV9 and TRBJ2-1; 9 nucleotides line up with TRBD2. This CDR3 is built from 13 residues. The V gene end was trimmed by 3 bases and the J gene end by 15 bases; junction bases not matched to a gene: 10. Germline V gives CDR1 SGDLS, CDR2 YYNGEE. The CDR3 region is CASSALSGGRAFF. The CDR3, as DNA: TGTGCCAGCAGCGCCCTAAGCGGGGGGCGTGCGTTCTTC.

The chain couples TRBV27 to TRBJ1-1; a weak D match, TRBD1 (6 bases). The V end lost 5 bases, the J end lost 1 base, and 17 bases lay between the germline ends. The CDR3 runs 16 residues. CDR1 and CDR2 (germline): MNHEY, SMNVEV (reference sequence). The DNA of the CDR3 is TGTGCCAGCAGTCCAACAGAGTGGGGGCGGAACACTGAAGCTTTCTTT. Its protein is CASSPTEWGRNTEAFF.

V and J are TRBV6-2 or TRBV6-3 and TRBJ1-1; D gene unclear. Trimming removed 5 bases from V and 1 base from J, with 11 bases in between. From germline, CDR1 is MNHEY and CDR2 SVGEGT. CDR3 size: 14 residues. The CDR3 DNA sequence: TGTGCCAGCAGTCGCAGAAATAAGAACACTGAAGCTTTCTTT. It codes for CASSRRNKNTEAFF.

The J gene is TRBJ1-2, the V gene TRBV7-2; 10 bases match TRBD1. Germline V gene sequence: CDR1 SGHTA, CDR2 FQGNSA. V trimming: 4 bases; J trimming: 3 bases; junction bases outside the gene matches: 2. The CDR3 contains 14 residues. For the CDR3, the DNA is TGTGCCAGCAGCTGGGACAGGGGAGACTATGGCTACACCTTC. Protein product: CASSWDRGDYGYTF.

The count of this clone is one. The CDR3 sequence: CASSHWTSGRYEQYF. In DNA, the CDR3 is TGTGCCAGCAGCCACTGGACTAGCGGGCGGTACGAGCAGTACTTC. V usage is TRBV3-1 (or the pseudogene TRBV3-2) and J usage is TRBJ2-7, with TRBD2 matching over 11 bases. CDR1 and CDR2 from the germline V gene are LGHDT and YNNKEL (reference sequence). The CDR3 has 15 residues. Losses at the gene ends were 3 bases for V and 4 bases for J; bases not matched to a gene: 5.

The chain employs TRBV9 and TRBJ2-2, with TRBD1 matching over 9 bases. Germline V CDR1 and CDR2: SGDLS, YYNGEE. The ends lost 5 bases at V and 7 bases at J; junction bases unmatched: 9. This CDR3 is built from 15 residues. CDR3 amino acids: CASSVGTGIDGELFF. In DNA, the CDR3 is TGTGCCAGCAGTGTCGGGACAGGGATCGACGGGGAGCTGTTTTTT.

The rearrangement links TRBV5-5 to TRBJ2-2; maybe TRBD1 (6 bases). Germline V CDR1 and CDR2: SGHKS, YYEKEE (reference sequence). The CDR3 spans 14 residues. The ends were cut back, 4 bases at V and 6 bases at J, with 13 bases in the middle. Written as DNA, the CDR3 is TGTGCCAGCAGCCAGGGCTCAGGGGCCGGGGAGCTGTTTTTT. Protein: CASSQGSGAGELFF.

V gene TRBV5-1 combines with J gene TRBJ2-3; 10 nucleotides match TRBD2. CDR1 and CDR2 from the germline V gene are SGHRS and YFSETQ. The CDR3 sequence is 16 residues long. Trimming cost V 0 bases and J 0 bases; bases outside gene matches: 1. In nucleotides, the CDR3 is TGCGCCAGCAGCTTGGTGACTAGCGGGAGCACAGATACGCAGTATTTT. Amino acids: CASSLVTSGSTDTQYF.

The genes are TRBV5-1 and TRBJ2-1; the D gene is possibly TRBD1 (6 bases). V was shortened by 4 bases and J by 12 bases, with 17 bases between the two germline ends. Germline values: CDR1 SGHRS, CDR2 YFSETQ. The CDR3 loop spans 13 amino acids. CDR3 DNA: TGCGCCAGCAGCAAGGACAGCCTGGTTGGGCAGTTCTTC. This translates into CASSKDSLVGQFF.

The V gene is TRBV7-8, the J gene TRBJ2-3; maybe TRBD2 (6 bases). Germline CDR1 is SGHVS and CDR2 is FQNEAQ. V lost 0 bases, J lost 2 bases, and 15 bases lay in between. The CDR3 is 17 amino acids. CDR3 sequence (DNA): TGTGCCAGCAGCTTAGCCGTGTGGGAGGTCCTCACAGATACGCAGTATTTT. It is translated as CASSLAVWEVLTDTQYF.

The chain employs TRBV7-3 and TRBJ1-1; D is possibly TRBD1 (5 bases). V was trimmed by 6 bases and J by 3 bases, leaving 14 bases between them. Germline-derived CDR1 and CDR2 are SGHTA and FQGTGA. The CDR3 is 14 residues long. The CDR3 region has the DNA TGTGCCAGCAGTGTTTCTACAGGTTACACTGAAGCTTTCTTT. Residues: CASSVSTGYTEAFF.

The chain recombines TRBV18 with TRBJ2-5; D might be TRBD2 (5 bases). The CDR3 is 15 residues long. V was clipped by 0 bases and J by 5 bases, with 13 bases between them. The germline CDR1 and CDR2 sequences are KGHSH and LQKENI. The CDR3 DNA is TGTGCCAGCTCACCACCTGAGGGAGTGGAGGAGACCCAGTACTTC. Protein product: CASSPPEGVEETQYF.

The chain couples TRBV7-9 to TRBJ2-5, with TRBD1 as a possible D gene (5 bases). The CDR3 has 14 residues. The V gene lost 3 bases and the J gene lost 5 bases, with 13 bases spanning the gap. Germline lookup yields CDR1 SEHNR and CDR2 FQNEAQ (reference sequence). The CDR3 coding sequence is TGTGCCAGCAGCTTCCAGGGTTTAGGGGAGACCCAGTACTTC. Amino acids: CASSFQGLGETQYF.